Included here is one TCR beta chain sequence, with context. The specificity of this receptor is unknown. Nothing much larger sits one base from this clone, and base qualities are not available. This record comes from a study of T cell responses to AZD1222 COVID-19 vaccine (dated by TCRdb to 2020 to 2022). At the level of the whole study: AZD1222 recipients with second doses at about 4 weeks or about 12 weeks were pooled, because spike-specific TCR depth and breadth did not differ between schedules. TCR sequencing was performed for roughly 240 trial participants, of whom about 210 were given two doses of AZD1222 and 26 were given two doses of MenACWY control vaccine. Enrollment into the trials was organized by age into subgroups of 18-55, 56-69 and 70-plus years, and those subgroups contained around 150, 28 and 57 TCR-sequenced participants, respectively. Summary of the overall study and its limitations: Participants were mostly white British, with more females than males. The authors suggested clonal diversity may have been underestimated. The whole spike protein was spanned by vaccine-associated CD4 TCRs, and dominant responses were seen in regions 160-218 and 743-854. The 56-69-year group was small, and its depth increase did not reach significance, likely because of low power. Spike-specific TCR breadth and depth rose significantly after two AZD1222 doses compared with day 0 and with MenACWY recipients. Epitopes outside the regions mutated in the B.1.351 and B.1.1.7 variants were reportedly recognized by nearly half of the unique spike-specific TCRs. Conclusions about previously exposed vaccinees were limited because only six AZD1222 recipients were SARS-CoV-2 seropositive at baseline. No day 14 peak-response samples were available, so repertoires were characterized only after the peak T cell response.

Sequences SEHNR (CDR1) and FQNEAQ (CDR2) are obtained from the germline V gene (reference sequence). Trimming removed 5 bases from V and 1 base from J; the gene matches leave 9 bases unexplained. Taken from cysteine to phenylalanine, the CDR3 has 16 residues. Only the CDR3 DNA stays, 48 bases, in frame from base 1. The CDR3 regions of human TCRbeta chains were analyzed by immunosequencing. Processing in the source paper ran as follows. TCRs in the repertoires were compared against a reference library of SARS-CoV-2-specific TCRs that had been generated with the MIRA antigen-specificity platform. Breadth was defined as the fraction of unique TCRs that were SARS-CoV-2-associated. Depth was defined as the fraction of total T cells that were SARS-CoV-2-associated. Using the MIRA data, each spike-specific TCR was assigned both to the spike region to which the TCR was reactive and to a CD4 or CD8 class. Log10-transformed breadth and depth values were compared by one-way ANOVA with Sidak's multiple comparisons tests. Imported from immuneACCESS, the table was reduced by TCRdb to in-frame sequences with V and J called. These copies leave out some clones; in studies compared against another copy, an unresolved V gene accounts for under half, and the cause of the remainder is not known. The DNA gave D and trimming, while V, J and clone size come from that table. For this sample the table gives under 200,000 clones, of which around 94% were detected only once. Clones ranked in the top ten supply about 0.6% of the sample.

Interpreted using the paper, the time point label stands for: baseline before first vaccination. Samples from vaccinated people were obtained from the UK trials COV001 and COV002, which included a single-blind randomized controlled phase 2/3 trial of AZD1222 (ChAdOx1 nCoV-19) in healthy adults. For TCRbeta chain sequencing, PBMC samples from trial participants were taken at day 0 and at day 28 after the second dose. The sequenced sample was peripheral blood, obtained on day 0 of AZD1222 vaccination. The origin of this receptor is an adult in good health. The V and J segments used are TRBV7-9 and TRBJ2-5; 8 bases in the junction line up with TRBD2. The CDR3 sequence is CASSPLGLALQETQYF. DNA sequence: TGTGCCAGCAGCCCCCTCGGACTAGCCCTCCAAGAGACCCAGTACTTC.